One and the same sample provided the 19 T cell receptor beta chains below, sequenced in a study of CD8 T cells in ankylosing spondylitis. TCRdb reprocessed the 5' RACE reads via MiXCR and lists one record per CDR3 protein. The sample contains 350,000 to 400,000 distinct CDR3 sequences, about 20% of which appear only once. The sequenced sample consisted of blood, either unsorted or a sorted T cell fraction (not recorded which). These receptor sequences come from a male donor with ankylosing spondylitis or in good health (not recorded which).

This chain joins TRBV6-1 and TRBJ2-1; tentative D call: TRBD2 (6 bases). The CDR3 consists of 13 residues. V was trimmed by 7 bases and J by 5 bases, leaving 12 bases between them. In germline, CDR1 is MNHNS, CDR2 SASEGT. This chain's CDR3 is CASTRSGNNEQFF. CDR3 sequence (DNA): TGTGCCAGCACCCGTAGCGGAAACAATGAGCAGTTCTTC.

The sample holds a few counts of this clonotype. This chain uses TRBV12-3 or TRBV12-4 with TRBJ2-5; D may be TRBD2 (6 bases). This CDR3 is 15 amino acids long. V shed 3 bases and J shed 7 bases, with 18 bases lying between them. DNA for the CDR3: TGTGCCAGCAGTTTTATCGCCCCCCCGGAGGGGACCCAGTACTTC. Its protein product is CASSFIAPPEGTQYF.

The chain links TRBV3-1 to TRBJ1-3; D gene unclear. The length of the CDR3 is 15 residues. Trimming removed 1 base from V and 0 bases from J, with 7 bases in between. Germline-derived CDR1 and CDR2 are LGHDT and YNNKEL (reference sequence). In DNA, the CDR3 is TGTGCCAGCAGCCAAGGGACGATCTCTGGAAACACCATATATTTT. Its translation: CASSQGTISGNTIYF.

This clonotype occurred a few times. The chain has TRBV29-1 and TRBJ2-4, with no clear D. Germline-derived CDR1 and CDR2 are SQVTM and ANQGSEA. V was trimmed by 0 bases and J by 0 bases, leaving 6 bases between them. The CDR3 is made up of 14 amino acids. The CDR3 DNA follows: TGCAGCGTTGAAGATACGCTAGCCAAAAACATTCAGTACTTC. Protein product: CSVEDTLAKNIQYF.

This clonotype has more than one count but fewer than ten. The chain is built from TRBV10-3 and TRBJ2-2; a possible D gene is TRBD1 (5 bases). Trimming stripped 6 bases from V and 6 bases from J, with 20 bases between. The V gene's germline CDR1 is ENHRY and CDR2 SYGVKD. This CDR3 has 16 amino acids. In DNA form, the CDR3 reads TGTGCCATCAGGGGGCGCATCGTTGGGTCACCCGGGGAGCTGTTTTTT. Translated: CAIRGRIVGSPGELFF.

This rearrangement joins TRBV14 to TRBJ2-5, with D unclear. Germline-derived CDR1 and CDR2 are SGHDN and FVKESK. The V and J ends lost 3 bases and 3 bases respectively, with 14 bases between them. The CDR3 is 15 amino acids. The CDR3 spells CASSQLTYGEETQYF. In nucleotides, the CDR3 is TGTGCCAGCAGCCAGTTGACTTATGGCGAAGAGACCCAGTACTTC.

CDR3 loop: CATSDSLAGELFF. Written as DNA, the CDR3 is TGTGCCACCAGTGATTCCTTGGCCGGGGAGCTGTTTTTT. The J gene is TRBJ2-2, the V gene TRBV24-1; no firm D call. Germline assignment: CDR1 KGHDR and CDR2 SFDVKD. This CDR3 comprises 13 residues. V lost 2 bases and J 6 bases, leaving 6 bases between the germline ends.

This clonotype was recorded a few times. The J gene is TRBJ1-2, the V gene TRBV12-3 or TRBV12-4, with D hard to call. V lost 6 bases, J lost 4 bases, and 6 bases lay in between. The length of the CDR3 is 11 residues. CDR3 nucleotides: TGTGCCAGCAGCGATTTCTATGGCTACACCTTC. As protein: CASSDFYGYTF.

V usage is TRBV7-9 and J usage is TRBJ2-5, with D unresolved. With 3 bases removed from V and 4 bases from J, the gap between germline ends came to 15 bases. Germline V gene data show CDR1 as SEHNR and CDR2 as FQNEAQ (reference sequence). The CDR3 is made up of 15 amino acids. In DNA form, the CDR3 reads TGTGCCAGCAGCTTCCCCGAGAGTACGCCAGAGACCCAGTACTTC. Translated: CASSFPESTPETQYF.

This clonotype was observed a handful of times. This sequence joins TRBV6-5 and TRBJ2-1, with 11 bases identical to TRBD2. The junction had 6 bases not matched to a gene; V was cut back by 2 bases and J by 3 bases. The CDR3 covers 17 residues. The germline gives CDR1 MNHEY, CDR2 SVGAGI. CDR3 region: CASSYTLAGGGYNEQFF. The CDR3, as DNA: TGTGCCAGCAGTTACACCCTAGCGGGGGGCGGCTACAATGAGCAGTTCTTC.

This clonotype has just a few counts. The chain has TRBV20-1 and TRBJ2-4, with unresolved D. The V and J ends lost 4 bases and 0 bases respectively, with 19 bases between them. The germline V gene encodes CDR1 DFQATT and CDR2 SNEGSKA (reference sequence). CDR3 length equals 17 residues. DNA for the CDR3: TGCAGTGCTATAAATTTAAGGGATGGTCTAGCCAAAAACATTCAGTACTTC. Translated, it gives CSAINLRDGLAKNIQYF.

In its sample, this clonotype was seen a few times. The chain combines TRBV15 with TRBJ2-7; TRBD2 matches at 10 bases. The germline V gene encodes CDR1 LNHNV and CDR2 YYDKDF (reference sequence). After removal of 0 bases from V and 1 base from J, the junction contained 6 bases not matched to a gene. The CDR3 spans 17 residues. The CDR3 DNA reads as TGTGCCACCAGCAGAGATTTTACTAGCGGGGATTCCTACGAGCAGTACTTC. This translates into CATSRDFTSGDSYEQYF.

This sequence joins TRBV5-5 and TRBJ2-1, with TRBD1 identical over 10 bases. V gave up 4 bases and J gave up 7 bases; unmatched junction bases: 5. The CDR3 length is 14 residues. Germline CDR1 reads SGHKS; CDR2 reads YYEKEE (reference sequence). For the CDR3, the DNA is TGTGCCAGCAGCCGGGGACAGGGGCATAATGAGCAGTTCTTC. Its protein product is CASSRGQGHNEQFF. The entire variable domain, with the rest obtained from reference TRBV5-5 and TRBJ2-1, is as follows: DAGVTQSPTHLIKTRGQQVTLRCSPISGHKSVSWYQQVLGQGPQFIFQYYEKEERGRGNFPDRFSARQFPNYSSELNVNALLLGDSALYLCASSRGQGHNEQFFGPGTRLTVL.

The chain has TRBV24-1 and TRBJ2-3; 9 bases agree with TRBD2. The CDR3 covers 18 residues. Germline CDR1 is KGHDR and CDR2 is SFDVKD. The V segment lost 1 base and the J segment 0 bases; nucleotides outside the gene matches: 7. The CDR3 loop reads CATSDFRASGASTDTQYF. CDR3 nucleotides: TGTGCCACCAGTGATTTCCGGGCTAGCGGGGCTAGCACAGATACGCAGTATTTT.

This clonotype was recorded many times. V and J are TRBV6-5 and TRBJ2-5; D tentatively fits TRBD1 or TRBD2 (5 bases each). The CDR3 consists of 15 residues. Germline V gives CDR1 MNHEY, CDR2 SVGAGI. Trimming left V 6 bases short and J 5 bases short, with 19 bases between. CDR3 nucleotides: TGTGCCAGCAGATTACTGGGGGAAAGACAGGAGACCCAGTACTTC. Protein product: CASRLLGERQETQYF.

This clonotype came up a few times. V usage is TRBV9 and J usage is TRBJ2-3, with D possibly being TRBD2 (6 bases). Germline V CDR1 and CDR2: SGDLS, YYNGEE. CDR3 length equals 16 residues. Trimming cost V 2 bases and J 2 bases, with 15 bases left between them. The CDR3 nucleotides are TGTGCCAGCAGCGTGCCTCGTAGCGGAGACACAGATACGCAGTATTTT. Translating it yields CASSVPRSGDTDTQYF.

This clonotype was counted a few times. The chain carries TRBV12-3 or TRBV12-4 and TRBJ1-6, with a possible D match to TRBD1 (5 bases). This CDR3 has 14 amino acids. Deletions cut 2 bases from V and 7 bases from J, with 9 bases between. In DNA form, the CDR3 reads TGTGCCAGCAGTTTAAGGGACTCAAATTCACCCCTCCACTTT. Translation gives CASSLRDSNSPLHF.

This clonotype appeared a few times. The V and J genes are TRBV29-1 and TRBJ1-5; 10 bases are a match to TRBD1. The germline V gene has CDR1 SQVTM and CDR2 ANQGSEA. This CDR3 spans 12 amino acids. V lost 7 bases and J lost 10; bases outside the gene matches: 7. The DNA for the CDR3 is TGCAGCGCTGGGACAGGGGCGGAACCCCAGCATTTT. Its translation: CSAGTGAEPQHF.

V is TRBV20-1 and J is TRBJ1-1; no clear D gene. The germline V and J ends were trimmed by 6 bases and 1 base, with 12 bases remaining between them. Germline V CDR1 and CDR2: DFQATT, SNEGSKA (reference sequence). The CDR3 consists of 13 residues. The CDR3 region is CSASGRWNTEAFF. The CDR3 DNA reads TGCAGTGCCAGCGGAAGGTGGAACACTGAAGCTTTCTTT.